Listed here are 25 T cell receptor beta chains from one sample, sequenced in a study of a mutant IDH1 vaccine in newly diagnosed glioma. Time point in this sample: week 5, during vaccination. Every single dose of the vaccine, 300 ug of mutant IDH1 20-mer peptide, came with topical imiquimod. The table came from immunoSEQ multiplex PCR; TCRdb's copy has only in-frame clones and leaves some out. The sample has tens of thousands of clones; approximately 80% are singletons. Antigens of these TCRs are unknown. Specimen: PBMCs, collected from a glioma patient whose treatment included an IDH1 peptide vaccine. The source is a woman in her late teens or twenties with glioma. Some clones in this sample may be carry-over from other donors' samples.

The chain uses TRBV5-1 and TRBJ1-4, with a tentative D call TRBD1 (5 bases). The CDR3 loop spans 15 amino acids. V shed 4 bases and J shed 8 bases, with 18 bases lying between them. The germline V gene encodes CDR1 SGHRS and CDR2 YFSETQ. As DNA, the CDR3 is TGCGCCAGCAGCCCCGAGGGGTCTCCGAGGGAAAAACTGTTTTTT. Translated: CASSPEGSPREKLFF. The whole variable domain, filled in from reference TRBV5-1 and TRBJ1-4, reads KAGVTQTPRYLIKTRGQQVTLSCSPISGHRSVSWYQQTPGQGLQFLFEYFSETQRNKGNFPGRFSGRQFSNSRSEMNVSTLELGDSALYLCASSPEGSPREKLFFGSGTQLSVL.

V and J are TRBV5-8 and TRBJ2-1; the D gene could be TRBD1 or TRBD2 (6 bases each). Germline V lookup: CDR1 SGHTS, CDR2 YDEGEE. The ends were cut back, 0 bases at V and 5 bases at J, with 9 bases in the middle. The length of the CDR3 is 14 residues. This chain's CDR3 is CASSLGGANNEQFF. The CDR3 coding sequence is TGTGCCAGCAGCTTGGGGGGGGCTAACAATGAGCAGTTCTTC.

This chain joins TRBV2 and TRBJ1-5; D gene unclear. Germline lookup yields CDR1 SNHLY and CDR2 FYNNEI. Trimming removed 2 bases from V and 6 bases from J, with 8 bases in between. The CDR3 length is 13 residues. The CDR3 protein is CASSERESQPQHF. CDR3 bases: TGTGCCAGCAGTGAAAGGGAAAGTCAGCCCCAGCATTTT.

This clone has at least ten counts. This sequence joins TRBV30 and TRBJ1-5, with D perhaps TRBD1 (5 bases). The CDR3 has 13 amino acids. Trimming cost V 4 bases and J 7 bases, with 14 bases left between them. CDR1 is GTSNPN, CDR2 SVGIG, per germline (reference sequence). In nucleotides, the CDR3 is TGTGCCTGGAATCAGGGAGTTCGCCAGCCCCAGCATTTT. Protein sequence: CAWNQGVRQPQHF.

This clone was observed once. CDR3 nucleotides: TGTGCCAGCAGTGAAGCGGGGGGCCAGCTCGAAGCTTTCTTT. This translates into CASSEAGGQLEAFF. The chain recombines TRBV6-1 with TRBJ1-1; D is possibly TRBD1 (6 bases). Trimming pared 0 bases from V and 8 bases from J, leaving 13 bases between. The CDR3 extends over 14 amino acids. The germline V gene encodes CDR1 MNHNS and CDR2 SASEGT.

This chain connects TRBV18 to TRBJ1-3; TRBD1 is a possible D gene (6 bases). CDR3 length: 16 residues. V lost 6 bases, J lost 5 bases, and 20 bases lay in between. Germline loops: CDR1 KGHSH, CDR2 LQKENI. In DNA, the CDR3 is TGTGCCAGCTCTCTCACAGGAGCGGGGGCAAGAAACACCATATATTTT. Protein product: CASSLTGAGARNTIYF. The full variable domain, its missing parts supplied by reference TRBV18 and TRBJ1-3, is NAGVMQNPRHLVRRRGQEARLRCSPMKGHSHVYWYRQLPEEGLKFMVYLQKENIIDESGMPKERFSAEFPKEGPSILRIQQVVRGDSAAYFCASSLTGAGARNTIYFGEGSWLTVV.

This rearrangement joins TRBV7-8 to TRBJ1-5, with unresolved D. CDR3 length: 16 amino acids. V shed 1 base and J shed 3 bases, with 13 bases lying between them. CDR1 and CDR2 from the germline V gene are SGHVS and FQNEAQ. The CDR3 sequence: CASSLVSGSNNQPQHF. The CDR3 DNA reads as TGTGCCAGCAGCTTAGTTTCGGGCAGTAACAATCAGCCCCAGCATTTT.

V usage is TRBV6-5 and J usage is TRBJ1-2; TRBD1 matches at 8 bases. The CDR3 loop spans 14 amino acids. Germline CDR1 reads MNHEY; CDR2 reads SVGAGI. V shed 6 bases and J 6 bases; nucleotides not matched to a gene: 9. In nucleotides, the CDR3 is TGTGCCAGCAGCCCCGGCCGGACAGGGAATGGCTACACCTTC. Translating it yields CASSPGRTGNGYTF.

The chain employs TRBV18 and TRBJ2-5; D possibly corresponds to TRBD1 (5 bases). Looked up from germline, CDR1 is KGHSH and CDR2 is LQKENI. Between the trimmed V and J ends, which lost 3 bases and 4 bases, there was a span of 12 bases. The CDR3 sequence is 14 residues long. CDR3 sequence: CASSPWQGVETQYF. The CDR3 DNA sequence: TGTGCCAGCTCACCGTGGCAGGGCGTAGAGACCCAGTACTTC.

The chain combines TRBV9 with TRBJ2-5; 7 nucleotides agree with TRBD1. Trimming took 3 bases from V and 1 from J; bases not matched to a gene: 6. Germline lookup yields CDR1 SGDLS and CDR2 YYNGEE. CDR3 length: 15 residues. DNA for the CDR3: TGTGCCAGCAGCGGAATGACAGGGCGCCAAGAGACCCAGTACTTC. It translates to CASSGMTGRQETQYF.

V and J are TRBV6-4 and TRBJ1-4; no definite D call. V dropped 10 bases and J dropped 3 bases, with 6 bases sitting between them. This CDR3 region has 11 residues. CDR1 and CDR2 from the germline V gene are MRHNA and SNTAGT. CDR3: CATEANEKLFF. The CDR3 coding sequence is TGTGCCACCGAGGCTAATGAAAAACTGTTTTTT.

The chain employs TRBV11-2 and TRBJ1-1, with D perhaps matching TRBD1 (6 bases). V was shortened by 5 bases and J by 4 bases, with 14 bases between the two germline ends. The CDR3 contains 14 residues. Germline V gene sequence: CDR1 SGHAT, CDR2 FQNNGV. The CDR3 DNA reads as TGTGCCAGCAGCCTAGGGACATGGAGCACTGAAGCTTTCTTT. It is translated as CASSLGTWSTEAFF.

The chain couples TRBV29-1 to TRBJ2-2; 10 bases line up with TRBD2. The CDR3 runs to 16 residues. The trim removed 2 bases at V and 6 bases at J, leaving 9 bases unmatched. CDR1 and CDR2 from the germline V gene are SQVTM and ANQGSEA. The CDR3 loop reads CSVERLAGGKAGELFF. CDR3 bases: TGCAGCGTTGAAAGGTTAGCGGGAGGAAAGGCCGGGGAGCTGTTTTTT.

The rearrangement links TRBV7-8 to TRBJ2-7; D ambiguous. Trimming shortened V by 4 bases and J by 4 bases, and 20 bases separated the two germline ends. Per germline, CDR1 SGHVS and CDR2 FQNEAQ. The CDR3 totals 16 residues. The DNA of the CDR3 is TGTGCCAGCAGCTCGTCCTCTGCCACGAGTATGTACGAGCAGTACTTC. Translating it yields CASSSSSATSMYEQYF.

CDR3 DNA: TGTGCCAGCAGTTACGTGAGGAACGGAGAGCAGTACTTC. Encoded protein: CASSYVRNGEQYF. J is TRBJ2-7 and V is TRBV6-6, with unresolved D. In germline, CDR1 is MNHNY, CDR2 SVGAGI (reference sequence). This CDR3 has 13 residues. V shed 2 bases and J shed 7 bases, with 12 bases lying between them.

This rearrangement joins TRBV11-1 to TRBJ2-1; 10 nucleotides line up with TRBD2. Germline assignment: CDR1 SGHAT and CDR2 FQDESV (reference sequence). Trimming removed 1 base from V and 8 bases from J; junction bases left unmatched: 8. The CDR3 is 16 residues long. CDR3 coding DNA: TGTGCCAGCAGCTTAGGTCCTAGCGGGGGAGGCGATGAGCAGTTCTTC. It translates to CASSLGPSGGGDEQFF.

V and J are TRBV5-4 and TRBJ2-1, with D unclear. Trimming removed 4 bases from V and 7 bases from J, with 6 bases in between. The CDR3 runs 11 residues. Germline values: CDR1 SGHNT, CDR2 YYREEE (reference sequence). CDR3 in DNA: TGTGCCAGCAGCCTACAAAATGAGCAGTTCTTC. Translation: CASSLQNEQFF. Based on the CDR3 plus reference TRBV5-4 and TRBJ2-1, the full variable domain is ETGVTQSPTHLIKTRGQQVTLRCSSQSGHNTVSWYQQALGQGPQFIFQYYREEENGRGNFPPRFSGLQFPNYSSELNVNALELDDSALYLCASSLQNEQFFGPGTRLTVL.

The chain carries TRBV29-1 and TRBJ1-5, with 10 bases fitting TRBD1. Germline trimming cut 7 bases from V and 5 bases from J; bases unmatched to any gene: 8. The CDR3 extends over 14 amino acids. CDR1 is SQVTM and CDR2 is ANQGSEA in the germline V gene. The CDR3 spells CSGWDRGLDQPQHF. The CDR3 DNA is TGCAGCGGGTGGGACAGGGGCCTCGATCAGCCCCAGCATTTT.

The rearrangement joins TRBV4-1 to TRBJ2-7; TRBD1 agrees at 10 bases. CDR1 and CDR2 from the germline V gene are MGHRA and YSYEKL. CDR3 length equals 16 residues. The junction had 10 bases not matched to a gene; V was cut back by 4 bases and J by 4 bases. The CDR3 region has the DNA TGCGCCAGCAGCCGACTCCCGGGACAGGGGTCATACGAGCAGTACTTC. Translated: CASSRLPGQGSYEQYF.

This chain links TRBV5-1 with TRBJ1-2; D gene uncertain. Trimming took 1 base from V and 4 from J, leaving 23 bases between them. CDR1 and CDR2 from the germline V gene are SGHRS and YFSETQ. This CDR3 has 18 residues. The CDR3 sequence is CASSLRPSQGRMVYGYTF. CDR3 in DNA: TGCGCCAGCAGCTTGAGGCCCAGCCAAGGCAGAATGGTCTATGGCTACACCTTC.

CDR3 coding DNA: TGTGCCAGCAGCGCGGGGGAGGGCAGGGGGCCTGGAAACACCATATATTTT. This codes for CASSAGEGRGPGNTIYF. The chain uses TRBV9 and TRBJ1-3; 8 bases fit TRBD1. V dropped 3 bases and J dropped 2; count of bases not matched to a gene: 10. Germline V gene lookup returns CDR1 SGDLS and CDR2 YYNGEE. The CDR3 consists of 17 residues. The whole variable domain, remainder taken from reference TRBV9 and TRBJ1-3, is DSGVTQTPKHLITATGQRVTLRCSPRSGDLSVYWYQQSLDQGLQFLIQYYNGEERAKGNILERFSAQQFPDLHSELNLSSLELGDSALYFCASSAGEGRGPGNTIYFGEGSWLTVV.

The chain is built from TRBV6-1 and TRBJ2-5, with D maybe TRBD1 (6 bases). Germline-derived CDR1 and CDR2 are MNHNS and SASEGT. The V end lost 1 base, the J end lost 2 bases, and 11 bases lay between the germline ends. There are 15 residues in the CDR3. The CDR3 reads CASSEGPGEQETQYF. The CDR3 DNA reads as TGTGCCAGCAGTGAAGGGCCAGGGGAACAAGAGACCCAGTACTTC.

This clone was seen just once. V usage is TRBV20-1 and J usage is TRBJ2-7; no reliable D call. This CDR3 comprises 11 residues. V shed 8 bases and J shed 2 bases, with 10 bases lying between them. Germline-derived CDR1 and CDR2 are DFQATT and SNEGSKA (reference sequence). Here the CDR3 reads CSTRDAYEQYF. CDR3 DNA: TGCAGTACAAGGGATGCCTACGAGCAGTACTTC.

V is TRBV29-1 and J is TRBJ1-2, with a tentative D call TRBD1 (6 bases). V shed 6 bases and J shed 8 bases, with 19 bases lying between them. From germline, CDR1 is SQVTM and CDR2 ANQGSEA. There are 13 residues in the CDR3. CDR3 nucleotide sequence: TGCAGCGTCCCTCAACAGGGAATCGGGGGCTACACCTTC. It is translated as CSVPQQGIGGYTF.

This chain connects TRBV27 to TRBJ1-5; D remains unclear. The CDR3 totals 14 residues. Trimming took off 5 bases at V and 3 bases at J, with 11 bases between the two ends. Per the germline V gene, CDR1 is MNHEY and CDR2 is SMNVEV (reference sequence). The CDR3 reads CASSRSIDNQPQHF. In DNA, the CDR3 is TGTGCCAGCAGTCGCAGTATTGACAATCAGCCCCAGCATTTT.